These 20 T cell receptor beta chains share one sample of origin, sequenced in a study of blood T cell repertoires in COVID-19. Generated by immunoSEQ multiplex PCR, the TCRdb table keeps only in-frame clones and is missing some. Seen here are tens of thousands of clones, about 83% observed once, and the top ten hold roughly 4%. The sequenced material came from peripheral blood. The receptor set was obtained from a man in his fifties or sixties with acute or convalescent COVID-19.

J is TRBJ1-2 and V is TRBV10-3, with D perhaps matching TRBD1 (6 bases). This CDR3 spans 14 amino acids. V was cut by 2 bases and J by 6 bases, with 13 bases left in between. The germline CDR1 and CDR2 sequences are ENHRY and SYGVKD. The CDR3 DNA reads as TGTGCCATCAGTGAGACCAGGGGCAACGATGGCTACACCTTC. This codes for CAISETRGNDGYTF.

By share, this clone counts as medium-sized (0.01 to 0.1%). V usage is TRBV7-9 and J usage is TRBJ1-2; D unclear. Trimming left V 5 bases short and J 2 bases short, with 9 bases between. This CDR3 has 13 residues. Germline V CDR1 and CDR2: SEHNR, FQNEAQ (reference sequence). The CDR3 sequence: CASSQSANYGYTF. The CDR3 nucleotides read TGTGCCAGCAGCCAATCAGCGAACTATGGCTACACCTTC.

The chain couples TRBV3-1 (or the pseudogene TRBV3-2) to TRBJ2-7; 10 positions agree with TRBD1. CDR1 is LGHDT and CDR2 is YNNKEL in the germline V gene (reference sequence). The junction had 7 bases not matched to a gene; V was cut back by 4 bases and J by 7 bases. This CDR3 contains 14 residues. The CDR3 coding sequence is TGTGCCAGCAGCCCTCCGGGACAGGGGTATGAGCAGTACTTC. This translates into CASSPPGQGYEQYF.

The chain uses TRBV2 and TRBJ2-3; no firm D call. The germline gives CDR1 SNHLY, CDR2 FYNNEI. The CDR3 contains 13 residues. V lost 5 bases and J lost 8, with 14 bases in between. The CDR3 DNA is TGTGCCAGCAGTTTGCTAGATGTTGTTACGCAGTATTTT. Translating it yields CASSLLDVVTQYF.

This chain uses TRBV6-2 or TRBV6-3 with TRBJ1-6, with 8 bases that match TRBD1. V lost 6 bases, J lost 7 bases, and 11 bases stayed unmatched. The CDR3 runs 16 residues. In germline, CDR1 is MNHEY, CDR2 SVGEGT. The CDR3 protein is CASSQPRGQANSPLHF. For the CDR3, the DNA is TGTGCCAGCAGCCAACCCAGGGGACAGGCGAATTCACCCCTCCACTTT.

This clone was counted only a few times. The CDR3 DNA reads TGTGCCAGCAGCTCCACTAGCTCCAAAGGGCAGTACTTC. It codes for CASSSTSSKGQYF. The V and J genes are TRBV5-6 and TRBJ2-7; possibly TRBD2 for D (6 bases). V was shortened by 3 bases and J by 9 bases, with 16 bases between the two germline ends. Germline CDR1 SGHDT, CDR2 YYEEEE. This CDR3 spans 13 amino acids.

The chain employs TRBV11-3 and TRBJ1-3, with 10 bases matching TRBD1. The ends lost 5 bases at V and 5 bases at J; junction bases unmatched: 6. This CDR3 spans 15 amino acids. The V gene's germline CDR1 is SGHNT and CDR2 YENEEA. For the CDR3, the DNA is TGTGCCAGCAGCCAGGGACAGGGGATGCGAAACACCATATATTTT. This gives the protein CASSQGQGMRNTIYF. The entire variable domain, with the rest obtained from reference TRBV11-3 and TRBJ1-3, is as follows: EAGVVQSPRYKIIEKKQPVAFWCNPISGHNTLYWYLQNLGQGPELLIRYENEEAVDDSQLPKDRFSAERLKGVDSTLKIQPAELGDSAVYLCASSQGQGMRNTIYFGEGSWLTVV.

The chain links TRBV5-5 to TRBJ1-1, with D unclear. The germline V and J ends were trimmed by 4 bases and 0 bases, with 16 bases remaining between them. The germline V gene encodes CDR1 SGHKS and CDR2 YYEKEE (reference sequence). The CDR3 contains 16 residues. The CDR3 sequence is CASSPPPPGMNTEAFF. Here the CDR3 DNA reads TGTGCCAGCAGCCCACCTCCCCCGGGAATGAACACTGAAGCTTTCTTT.

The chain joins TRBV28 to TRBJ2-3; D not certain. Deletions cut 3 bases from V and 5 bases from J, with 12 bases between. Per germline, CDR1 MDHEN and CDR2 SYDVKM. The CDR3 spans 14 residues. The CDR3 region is CASSFISEQDTQYF. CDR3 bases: TGTGCCAGCAGTTTTATAAGTGAGCAAGATACGCAGTATTTT.

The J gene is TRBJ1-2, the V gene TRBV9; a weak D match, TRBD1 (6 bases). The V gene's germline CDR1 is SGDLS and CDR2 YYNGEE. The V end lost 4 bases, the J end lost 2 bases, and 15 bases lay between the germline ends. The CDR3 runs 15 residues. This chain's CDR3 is CASSSTEGGNYGYTF. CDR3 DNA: TGTGCCAGCAGCTCCACTGAGGGGGGGAACTATGGCTACACCTTC.

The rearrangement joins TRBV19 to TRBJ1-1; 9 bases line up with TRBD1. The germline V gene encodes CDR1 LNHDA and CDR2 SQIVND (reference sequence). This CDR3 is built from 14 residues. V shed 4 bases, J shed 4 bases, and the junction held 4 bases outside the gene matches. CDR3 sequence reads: CASSSTGGFTEAFF. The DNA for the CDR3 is TGTGCCAGTAGTAGCACAGGGGGCTTCACTGAAGCTTTCTTT.

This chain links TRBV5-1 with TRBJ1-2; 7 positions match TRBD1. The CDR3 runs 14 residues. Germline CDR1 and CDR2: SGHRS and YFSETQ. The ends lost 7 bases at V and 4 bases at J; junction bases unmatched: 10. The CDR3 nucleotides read TGCGCCAGCGGGACAGCCCTTCTGAGCTATGGCTACACCTTC. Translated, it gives CASGTALLSYGYTF.

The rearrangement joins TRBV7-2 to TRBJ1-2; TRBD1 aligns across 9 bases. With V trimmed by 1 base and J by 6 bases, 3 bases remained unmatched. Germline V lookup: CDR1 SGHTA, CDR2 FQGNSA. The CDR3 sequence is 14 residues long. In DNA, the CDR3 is TGTGCCAGCAGCTTAGAAACAGGGGGCGATGGCTACACCTTC. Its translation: CASSLETGGDGYTF. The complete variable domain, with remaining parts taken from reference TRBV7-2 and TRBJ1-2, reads GAGVSQSPSNKVTEKGKDVELRCDPISGHTALYWYRQSLGQGLEFLIYFQGNSAPDKSGLPSDRFSAERTGGSVSTLTIQRTQQEDSAVYLCASSLETGGDGYTFGSGTRLTVV.

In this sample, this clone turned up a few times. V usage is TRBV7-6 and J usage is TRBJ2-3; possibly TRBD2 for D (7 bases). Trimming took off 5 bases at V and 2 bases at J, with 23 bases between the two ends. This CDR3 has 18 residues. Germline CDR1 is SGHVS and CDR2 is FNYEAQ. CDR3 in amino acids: CASSSGGAGRMPTDTQYF. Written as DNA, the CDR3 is TGTGCCAGCAGCAGTGGGGGGGCAGGAAGAATGCCCACAGATACGCAGTATTTT.

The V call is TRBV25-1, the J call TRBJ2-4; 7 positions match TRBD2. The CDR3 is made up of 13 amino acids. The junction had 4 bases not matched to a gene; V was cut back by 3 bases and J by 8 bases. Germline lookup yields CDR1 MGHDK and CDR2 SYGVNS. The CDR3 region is CASSEGGGHIQYF. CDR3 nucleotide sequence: TGTGCCAGCAGTGAGGGGGGAGGGCACATTCAGTACTTC.

CDR3: CASSLLQETQYF. In DNA form, the CDR3 reads TGTGCCAGCAGCTTATTACAAGAGACCCAGTACTTC. The V call is TRBV13, the J call TRBJ2-5, with D uncertain. Germline assignment: CDR1 PRHDT and CDR2 FYEKMQ (reference sequence). The CDR3 is 12 residues long. V shed 2 bases and J shed 2 bases, with 3 bases lying between them.

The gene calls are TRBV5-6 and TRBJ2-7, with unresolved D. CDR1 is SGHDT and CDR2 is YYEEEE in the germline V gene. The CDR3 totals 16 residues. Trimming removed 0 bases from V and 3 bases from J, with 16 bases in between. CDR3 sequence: CASSLAPPLSDYEQYF. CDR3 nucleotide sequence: TGTGCCAGCAGCTTGGCCCCACCCTTAAGCGACTACGAGCAGTACTTC.

CDR3 loop: CASSPARRGYTDTQYF. In DNA, the CDR3 is TGTGCCAGCAGCCCAGCACGTCGGGGGTACACAGATACGCAGTATTTT. The chain has TRBV7-8 and TRBJ2-3, with D tentatively TRBD2 (6 bases). This CDR3 region has 16 residues. Germline V gene sequence: CDR1 SGHVS, CDR2 FQNEAQ. V was clipped by 5 bases and J by 2 bases, with 17 bases between them. Together with reference TRBV7-8 and TRBJ2-3, the CDR3 gives the full variable domain: GAGVSQSPRYKVAKRGQDVALRCDPISGHVSLFWYQQALGQGPEFLTYFQNEAQLDKSGLPSDRFFAERPEGSVSTLKIQRTQQEDSAVYLCASSPARRGYTDTQYFGPGTRLTVL.

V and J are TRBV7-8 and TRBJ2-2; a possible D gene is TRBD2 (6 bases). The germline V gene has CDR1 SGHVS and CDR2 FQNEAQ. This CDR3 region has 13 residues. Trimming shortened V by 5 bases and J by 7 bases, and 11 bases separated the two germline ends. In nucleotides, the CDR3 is TGTGCCAGCAGCGGCGGGACTCACGGGGAGCTGTTTTTT. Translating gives CASSGGTHGELFF. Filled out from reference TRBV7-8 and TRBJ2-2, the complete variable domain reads GAGVSQSPRYKVAKRGQDVALRCDPISGHVSLFWYQQALGQGPEFLTYFQNEAQLDKSGLPSDRFFAERPEGSVSTLKIQRTQQEDSAVYLCASSGGTHGELFFGEGSRLTVL.

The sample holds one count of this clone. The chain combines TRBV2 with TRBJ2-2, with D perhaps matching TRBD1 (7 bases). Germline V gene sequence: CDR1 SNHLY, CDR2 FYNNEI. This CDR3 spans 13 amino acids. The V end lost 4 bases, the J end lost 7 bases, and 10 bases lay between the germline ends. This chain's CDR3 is CASSVRDSGELFF. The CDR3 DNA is TGTGCCAGCAGTGTGCGGGACAGCGGGGAGCTGTTTTTT.